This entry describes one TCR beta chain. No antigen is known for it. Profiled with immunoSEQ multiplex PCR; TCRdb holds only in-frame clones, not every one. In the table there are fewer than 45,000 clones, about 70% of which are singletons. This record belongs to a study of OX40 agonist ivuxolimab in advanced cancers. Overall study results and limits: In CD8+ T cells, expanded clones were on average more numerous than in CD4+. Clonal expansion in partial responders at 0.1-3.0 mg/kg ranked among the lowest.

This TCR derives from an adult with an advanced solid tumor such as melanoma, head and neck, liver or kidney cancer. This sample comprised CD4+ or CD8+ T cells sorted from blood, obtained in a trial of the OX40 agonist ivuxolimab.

Here the CDR3 reads CSVGQSGQPQHF. CDR3 DNA: TGCAGCGTAGGACAGTCTGGTCAGCCCCAGCATTTT. This chain connects TRBV29-1 to TRBJ1-5, with D perhaps TRBD1 (6 bases). Looked up from germline, CDR1 is SQVTM and CDR2 is ANQGSEA. Between the trimmed V and J ends, which lost 6 bases and 6 bases, there was a span of 12 bases. This CDR3 contains 12 residues.